Listed below are T cell receptor beta chains from one sample, sequenced in a study of beta chain features in type 1 diabetes. Data came from immunoSEQ multiplex PCR; TCRdb stores just in-frame clones and leaves some out. The sample consists of fewer than 400,000 clones, 6.5% to 10% of them appearing once. Input material: central memory CD4+ T cells from blood. These receptor sequences come from a woman between 18 and 29 years old in good health. CDR3s include the opening cysteine and the closing phenylalanine or tryptophan. The D gene is left open where the match is weak. Clone size, where shown, is once, few, many, or a class for clones that have expanded.

d_call	j_call	v_call	clone_size	cdr3_nt	cdr3_aa
NA	TRBJ2-1	TRBV28	many	TGTGCCAGCAGCTCGGAGGCCCAGCCAGGGGCTGAGCAGTTCTTC	CASSSEAQPGAEQFF
TRBD2	TRBJ2-4	TRBV28	NA	TGTGCCAGCAGCCCGCCGACAGGCTCGGGAGGGACCAAAAACATTCAGTACTTC	CASSPPTGSGGTKNIQYF
NA	TRBJ2-7	TRBV18	NA	TGTGCCAGCTCACCGGGACTTGGGAACGAGCAGTACTTC	CASSPGLGNEQYF
NA	TRBJ2-7	TRBV2	NA	TGTGCCAGCCTGGAGGATGCCACCTACGAGCAGTACTTC	CASLEDATYEQYF
TRBD2	TRBJ2-1	TRBV7-2	few	TGCGCCAGCAGCCAAATGACTAGCGGGAGTGGTGAGCAGTTCTTC	CASSQMTSGSGEQFF
NA	TRBJ2-1	TRBV5-4	NA	TGCGCCAGCAGCCAATCGCTAGAGCGGTACAATGAGCAGTTCTTC	CASSQSLERYNEQFF
TRBD2	TRBJ2-3	TRBV7-8	few	TGTGCCAGCAGCTTAGGACTAGCGGGAGGGATCGATACGCAGTATTTT	CASSLGLAGGIDTQYF
NA	TRBJ2-2	TRBV6-5	NA	TGTGCCAGCAGGGTACCCAACACCGGGGAGCTGTTTTTT	CASRVPNTGELFF
NA	TRBJ2-5	TRBV6-5	NA	TGTGCCAGCAAGGGTCCTGTGCCTTCAGAGACCCAGTACTTC	CASKGPVPSETQYF
TRBD2	TRBJ2-1	TRBV7-2	NA	TGTGCCAGCAGCTTAGACGCGGGGGGCGCGGGGAATGAGCAGTTCTTC	CASSLDAGGAGNEQFF
NA	TRBJ2-3	TRBV21-1	few	TGTGCCAGCAGCAAAGCGTTACTAGCGGGAGGGCCTGGCACGCAGTATTTT	CASSKALLAGGPGTQYF
TRBD2	TRBJ2-3	TRBV6-4	few	TGTGCCAGCAGTGAAGCCGGGAGGAGTACAGATACGCAGTATTTT	CASSEAGRSTDTQYF
TRBD1	TRBJ2-2	TRBV6-1	NA	TGTGCCAGCATCTTAGACAGGGGGCGGCGGGAGCTGTTTTTT	CASILDRGRRELFF
TRBD1	TRBJ2-1	TRBV27	few	TGTGCCAGCAGTCCCGGGACAGCCAAGACAAAATACAATGAGCAGTTCTTC	CASSPGTAKTKYNEQFF
TRBD2	TRBJ2-1	TRBV7-6	NA	TGTGCCAGCAGCGCCGCAGCGGGAGGGTACAATGAGCAGTTCTTC	CASSAAAGGYNEQFF
NA	TRBJ2-2	TRBV7-3	NA	TGTGCCAGCAGCGTCGGTGTGGGGAACACCGGGGAGCTGTTTTTT	CASSVGVGNTGELFF
TRBD2	TRBJ2-1	TRBV19	few	TGTGCCAGCAGAGGACTAGCGGGAGGTCCTAACGATGAGCAGTTCTTC	CASRGLAGGPNDEQFF
NA	TRBJ2-5	TRBV6-6	NA	TGTGCCAGCAGTACAGTACAAGAGACCCAGTACTTC	CASSTVQETQYF
NA	TRBJ1-5	TRBV28	few	TGTGCCAGCAACGATCCCAGGGGAAGTAGCAATCAGCCCCAGCATTTT	CASNDPRGSSNQPQHF
TRBD1	TRBJ1-1	TRBV29-1	many	TGCAGCGTTGCCGACAGGGGCGACGGTGAAGCTTTCTTT	CSVADRGDGEAFF
TRBD2	TRBJ2-2	TRBV7-2	NA	TGTGCCAGCAGCTTAGTAGCGGGAGCGGGGGAGCTGTTTTTT	CASSLVAGAGELFF
TRBD1	TRBJ2-7	TRBV7-9	NA	TGTGCCAGCAGCTCGCCGGGACAGGGGGCCCAGCAGTACTTC	CASSSPGQGAQQYF
NA	TRBJ1-5	TRBV2	NA	TGTGCCAGCAGTGACCAGATTAGCAATCAGCCCCAGCATTTT	CASSDQISNQPQHF
NA	TRBJ2-1	TRBV9	NA	TGTGCCAGCAGCGTAGGGGGGGAACCCTCCTACAATGAGCAGTTCTTC	CASSVGGEPSYNEQFF
TRBD2	TRBJ2-1	TRBV4-3	few	TGCGCCAGCAGCCAAGACGGGCTAGCGGACAATGAGCAGTTCTTC	CASSQDGLADNEQFF
NA	TRBJ2-2	TRBV7-2	NA	TGTGCCAGCAGCCCCCTGCGGGCAGGGTCCACCGGGGAGCTGTTTTTT	CASSPLRAGSTGELFF
NA	TRBJ2-5	TRBV5-1	many	TGCGCCAGCAGGACAGGCCCGACAGCGCGGGAGACCCAGTACTTC	CASRTGPTARETQYF
TRBD2	TRBJ2-4	TRBV18	NA	TGTGCCAGCTCTGCACTAGCGGGAGTCAAAAACATTCAGTACTTC	CASSALAGVKNIQYF
NA	TRBJ2-3	TRBV18	few	TGTGCCAGCTCACCACCAGTTCACACAGATACGCAGTATTTT	CASSPPVHTDTQYF
NA	TRBJ2-2	TRBV2	NA	TGTGCCAGCAGTCGGGATAGGGCGAACACCGGGGAGCTGTTTTTT	CASSRDRANTGELFF
NA	TRBJ1-2	TRBV6-5	few	TGTGCCAGCAGTTATAGAGGAGCTAACTATGGCTACACCTTC	CASSYRGANYGYTF
NA	TRBJ1-1	TRBV28	many	TGTGCCAGCCGAGGACTTCGCGGGACTGAAGCTTTCTTT	CASRGLRGTEAFF
TRBD2	TRBJ2-1	TRBV5-1	NA	TGCGCCAGCAGCTCATTAGCGGGAGACACCCCCTACAATGAGCAGTTCTTC	CASSSLAGDTPYNEQFF
TRBD2	TRBJ2-7	TRBV15	few	TGTGCCACCAGCAGAGATACGGGGACTAGTGACGAGCAGTACTTC	CATSRDTGTSDEQYF
NA	TRBJ2-7	TRBV7-9	few	TGTGCCAGCAGCTTAGATGGGTTGGACGAGCAGTACTTC	CASSLDGLDEQYF
TRBD2	TRBJ2-1	TRBV5-4	NA	TGTGCCAGCAGCTTTAGGGCGGGAGGCATCTACAATGAGCAGTTCTTC	CASSFRAGGIYNEQFF
NA	TRBJ2-7	TRBV19	NA	TGTGCCAGTAGTAAAGTTAATAGCGGAGAGTACGAGCAGTACTTC	CASSKVNSGEYEQYF
NA	TRBJ1-5	TRBV5-1	NA	TGCGCCAGCAGCTTGGAGCAGGGTCAGCCCCAGCATTTT	CASSLEQGQPQHF
NA	TRBJ2-5	TRBV10-3	NA	TGTGCCTCGGGCCGGGGCATCCAAGAGACCCAGTACTTC	CASGRGIQETQYF
NA	TRBJ1-2	TRBV7-2	NA	TGTGCCAGCAGCCAACGGGGCCATGGCTACACCTTC	CASSQRGHGYTF
NA	TRBJ1-5	TRBV10-3	NA	TGTGCCACCTCGCTTGAATACAATCAGCCCCAGCATTTT	CATSLEYNQPQHF
NA	TRBJ2-2	TRBV21-1	NA	TGTGCCAGCAGCAATGAAAGACAGAGGCCCACCGGGGAGCTGTTTTTT	CASSNERQRPTGELFF
TRBD1	TRBJ1-1	TRBV28	NA	TGTGCCAGCAGTTCGACAGGGGCGGACACTGAAGCTTTCTTT	CASSSTGADTEAFF
NA	TRBJ2-7	TRBV7-9	NA	TGTGCCAGTCGAGCGGGCAACTCCTACGAGCAGTACTTC	CASRAGNSYEQYF
TRBD2	TRBJ2-1	TRBV7-9	few	TGTGCCAGCAGCGGAACCGGGACTAGCGGAGGGGGTGAGCAGTTCTTC	CASSGTGTSGGGEQFF
TRBD2	TRBJ2-3	TRBV6-1	few	TGTGCCAGCAAGGGACTAGCGGGGACAGATACGCAGTATTTT	CASKGLAGTDTQYF
NA	TRBJ2-7	TRBV10-3	many	TGTGCCATCAGTGCTTCTGGTAGCGGCTACGAGCAGTACTTC	CAISASGSGYEQYF
NA	TRBJ2-5	TRBV29-1	NA	TGCAGCGGACGACTAGGGCAAGAGACCCAGTACTTC	CSGRLGQETQYF
TRBD2	TRBJ2-5	TRBV29-1	once	TGCAGCGTTCACAATAGCGGGACAGAGACCCAGTACTTC	CSVHNSGTETQYF
NA	TRBJ1-3	TRBV7-2	NA	TGTGCCAGCAGCTTACTCGCCCGGGGGGGAAGCGTAAGAAACACCATATATTTT	CASSLLARGGSVRNTIYF
NA	TRBJ2-1	TRBV7-9	NA	TGTGCCAGCAGCTTGGCCCCAGGGGATGAGCAGTTCTTC	CASSLAPGDEQFF
NA	TRBJ1-2	TRBV4-1	few	TGTGCCAGCAGCCAAGATACTTCGGACTATGGCTACACCTTC	CASSQDTSDYGYTF
NA	TRBJ2-1	TRBV11-2	few	TGTGCCAGCAGCATACCCGCTGGGGAGCAGTTCTTC	CASSIPAGEQFF
NA	TRBJ2-1	TRBV27	NA	TGTGCCAGCAGTTTATCTCGTGGGAAGGTGTTCTTC	CASSLSRGKVFF
TRBD2	TRBJ2-7	TRBV6-5	NA	TGTGCCAGCACGGGGACTAGCGGGTCCTACGAGCAGTACTTC	CASTGTSGSYEQYF
NA	TRBJ1-3	TRBV6-6	few	TGTGCCAGCGGTGATCAGGGGAGAGCGGATTTT	CASGDQGRADF
TRBD1	TRBJ1-1	TRBV9	few	TGTGCCAGCAGCGTAGGAGGCAGGGGGCACACTGAAGCTTTCTTT	CASSVGGRGHTEAFF